These 19 T cell receptor beta chains came from one sample sequenced in a study of T cell changes during pregnancy in multiple sclerosis. The repertoire was sequenced with immunoSEQ multiplex PCR; TCRdb's copy has only in-frame clones and lacks some. Of more than 25,000 clones detected, around 92% appear once; the ten largest clones hold more than 4%. This material consisted of peripheral blood, taken in the first trimester of pregnancy. The receptors here all came from a female donor in good health, enrolled as a control in a pregnancy study.

The chain couples TRBV5-1 to TRBJ1-2, with a weak D call TRBD1 (6 bases). The ends were cut back, 2 bases at V and 4 bases at J, with 24 bases in the middle. The CDR3 runs 18 residues. CDR1 is SGHRS, CDR2 YFSETQ, per germline. The CDR3, as DNA: TGCGCCAGCAGCTTAATAAGGTCGAGCGGGGGCGTTGGCTATGGCTACACCTTC. This translates into CASSLIRSSGGVGYGYTF.

The chain uses TRBV19 and TRBJ1-1, with D possibly being TRBD1 (5 bases). The germline CDR1 and CDR2 sequences are LNHDA and SQIVND (reference sequence). The CDR3 is made up of 17 amino acids. Between the trimmed V and J ends, which lost 6 bases and 0 bases, there was a span of 20 bases. The CDR3 is CASSPPWGGTLNTEAFF. In nucleotides, the CDR3 is TGTGCCAGTAGCCCCCCTTGGGGCGGGACGCTGAACACTGAAGCTTTCTTT.

The chain recombines TRBV19 with TRBJ1-2; 9 positions match TRBD1. CDR1 LNHDA and CDR2 SQIVND come from the germline V gene (reference sequence). The J segment lost 4 bases and the V segment lost 7 bases, leaving 10 bases of the junction unmatched. The CDR3 sequence is 15 residues long. The CDR3 region is CASTEQGALGYGYTF. For the CDR3, the DNA is TGTGCCAGTACCGAACAGGGGGCCCTGGGCTATGGCTACACCTTC.

The CDR3 DNA reads TGCAGCGCTTCTGGGACTAGCGGAACCTACGAGCAGTACTTC. This sequence encodes CSASGTSGTYEQYF. The chain uses TRBV29-1 and TRBJ2-7; 11 bases are shared with TRBD2. The length of the CDR3 is 14 residues. The V gene's germline CDR1 is SQVTM and CDR2 ANQGSEA. Trimming removed 7 bases from V and 2 bases from J; junction bases left unmatched: 7.

This clone was detected only a few times. The CDR3 DNA follows: TGTGCCATCAGTGAGTCGCTTCTGGAGAGGGATATGAACACTGAAGCTTTCTTT. Amino acid sequence: CAISESLLERDMNTEAFF. The V and J genes are TRBV10-3 and TRBJ1-1; no reliable D call. Per the germline V gene, CDR1 is ENHRY and CDR2 is SYGVKD. V lost 0 bases, J lost 0 bases, and 17 bases lay in between. The CDR3 is 18 residues long.

The rearrangement joins TRBV18 to TRBJ2-7; 12 bases fit TRBD1. The CDR3 is 16 residues long. Unmatched junction bases numbered 10, after V lost 3 bases and J lost 7 bases. Per germline, CDR1 KGHSH and CDR2 LQKENI. This CDR3 reads CASSPTRGQGAWEQYF. CDR3 sequence (DNA): TGTGCCAGCTCACCGACCAGGGGACAGGGGGCTTGGGAGCAGTACTTC.

The rearrangement links TRBV4-1 to TRBJ2-6; 10 bases match TRBD2. This CDR3 has 22 amino acids. With 2 bases clipped from V and 2 bases from J, the junction kept 18 bases outside the gene matches. Germline assignment: CDR1 MGHRA and CDR2 YSYEKL. The CDR3 nucleotides read TGCGCCAGCAGCCAATGGGACGGCTTTACTACAGCGGGAGGGCCTGGGGCCAACGTCCTGACTTTC. The encoded protein is CASSQWDGFTTAGGPGANVLTF.

The chain combines TRBV25-1 with TRBJ1-1, with 8 bases matching TRBD1. Germline assignment: CDR1 MGHDK and CDR2 SYGVNS. The CDR3 length is 15 residues. The V and J ends lost 3 bases and 4 bases, in that order; junction bases with no gene match: 7. CDR3 protein: CASSDTSGGGTEAFF. CDR3 in DNA: TGTGCCAGCAGTGACACCTCAGGGGGCGGCACTGAAGCTTTCTTT.

With respect to this clone: At one end the junction does not follow the germline gene, possibly because of a read error. This chain joins TRBV2 and TRBJ2-5; 8 nucleotides align to TRBD2. This CDR3 has 15 amino acids. Germline CDR1 reads SNHLY; CDR2 reads FYNNEI. The CDR3 nucleotides read TGTGCCAGCAATGAACGGGGGGGCCGCCAAGAGACCCAGTACTTC. This sequence encodes CASNERGGRQETQYF.

V usage is TRBV29-1 and J usage is TRBJ2-1; maybe TRBD2 (5 bases). Germline V gene data show CDR1 as SQVTM and CDR2 as ANQGSEA. CDR3 length equals 12 residues. Trimming shortened V by 3 bases and J by 5 bases, and 8 bases separated the two germline ends. The CDR3 loop reads CSVDGGHNEQFF. CDR3 bases: TGCAGCGTTGACGGAGGACACAATGAGCAGTTCTTC.

The CDR3 DNA follows: TGTGCCAGCAGAGAGACAGGGGTCAATGAGCAGTTCTTC. Translating gives CASRETGVNEQFF. V and J are TRBV6-5 and TRBJ2-1; 8 positions match TRBD1. The V gene's germline CDR1 is MNHEY and CDR2 SVGAGI. The CDR3 consists of 13 residues. After removal of 6 bases from V and 6 bases from J, the junction contained 4 bases not matched to a gene.

V is TRBV27 and J is TRBJ2-7; 9 bases line up with TRBD1. Germline CDR1 is MNHEY and CDR2 is SMNVEV (reference sequence). The CDR3 length is 13 residues. V shed 6 bases, J shed 4 bases, and the junction held 4 bases outside the gene matches. CDR3 DNA sequence: TGTGCCAGCAGACCACAGGGGGCGTACGAGCAGTACTTC. Protein sequence: CASRPQGAYEQYF.

This CDR3 is CASSYRDSAYNEQFF. CDR3 coding DNA: TGTGCCAGCAGCTACCGGGACTCAGCCTACAATGAGCAGTTCTTC. The chain employs TRBV5-5 and TRBJ2-1; possibly TRBD2 for D (6 bases). This CDR3 contains 15 residues. Germline lookup yields CDR1 SGHKS and CDR2 YYEKEE (reference sequence). V lost 3 bases, J lost 2 bases, and 12 bases lay in between.

The V call is TRBV14, the J call TRBJ1-1, with 7 bases identical to TRBD1. This CDR3 contains 15 residues. With V trimmed by 4 bases and J by 5 bases, 10 bases remained unmatched. CDR1 and CDR2 from the germline V gene are SGHDN and FVKESK. The CDR3 nucleotides read TGTGCCAGCAGCCGAGCAGGGGGGTGGAGGACTGAAGCTTTCTTT. It translates to CASSRAGGWRTEAFF.

This clone has a single count. The J gene is TRBJ2-1, the V gene TRBV10-1, with D tentatively TRBD1 (5 bases). This CDR3 spans 14 amino acids. Germline CDR1 WNHNN, CDR2 SYGVQD (reference sequence). V lost 5 bases, J lost 6 bases, and 14 bases lay in between. As DNA, the CDR3 is TGCGCCAGCAGTCCACTAAGGGGTTCCAATGAGCAGTTCTTC. It specifies CASSPLRGSNEQFF.

The V and J genes are TRBV11-2 and TRBJ1-4, with 7 bases matching TRBD1. J lost 4 bases, V lost 5 bases, and 4 bases had no gene match. Germline loops: CDR1 SGHAT, CDR2 FQNNGV. The CDR3 consists of 14 residues. CDR3 region: CASSPDRVNEKLFF. The CDR3 nucleotides are TGTGCCAGCAGCCCAGACAGGGTTAATGAAAAACTGTTTTTT. The whole variable domain, filled in from reference TRBV11-2 and TRBJ1-4, reads EAGVAQSPRYKIIEKRQSVAFWCNPISGHATLYWYQQILGQGPKLLIQFQNNGVVDDSQLPKDRFSAERLKGVDSTLKIQPAKLEDSAVYLCASSPDRVNEKLFFGSGTQLSVL.

V usage is TRBV5-1 and J usage is TRBJ1-1; D perhaps matches TRBD1 (5 bases). The V and J ends lost 4 bases and 3 bases respectively, with 25 bases between them. The CDR3 covers 18 residues. The germline V gene has CDR1 SGHRS and CDR2 YFSETQ. CDR3 DNA: TGCGCCAGCAGCCCTGAGAAACGACAGAGGCTCCTGTACACTGAAGCTTTCTTT. The encoded protein is CASSPEKRQRLLYTEAFF.

J is TRBJ2-5 and V is TRBV7-4; D not certain. This CDR3 is 14 amino acids long. Germline CDR1 and CDR2: SGHVT and SQSDAQ. Trimming removed 1 base from V and 0 bases from J, with 6 bases in between. CDR3 amino acids: CASSLETDQETQYF. The CDR3 DNA follows: TGTGCCAGCAGCTTAGAAACAGACCAAGAGACCCAGTACTTC.

This clone was seen only once. This chain links TRBV14 with TRBJ2-7, with TRBD2 matching 8 bases. V lost 0 bases, J lost 4 bases, and 8 bases stayed unmatched. This CDR3 contains 16 residues. Germline V lookup: CDR1 SGHDN, CDR2 FVKESK. In nucleotides, the CDR3 is TGTGCCAGCAGCCAAGATCTGGGTAGCGGGGCTTACGAGCAGTACTTC. This gives the protein CASSQDLGSGAYEQYF.